Presented here are 21 T cell receptor beta chains from one specimen sequenced in a study of T-cell memory formation after mild COVID-19. TCRdb used MiXCR to reprocess the 5' RACE reads, holding one entry per CDR3 protein. Among hundreds of thousands of distinct CDR3 sequences listed, 20% were seen once. The sequenced sample was PBMCs or a T cell subset sorted from them (not recorded which). The receptors derive from a man aged 18 to 35 who had mild COVID-19 (a few samples of this study predate the infection). Cell type and time point are not known.

The chain has TRBV5-4 and TRBJ1-2; D perhaps matches TRBD1 (5 bases). The CDR3 contains 14 residues. CDR1 is SGHNT and CDR2 is YYREEE in the germline V gene (reference sequence). V dropped 4 bases and J dropped 2 bases, with 12 bases sitting between them. This CDR3 reads CASSPGLLNYGYTF. The CDR3 bases are TGTGCCAGCAGCCCGGGACTGTTAAACTATGGCTACACCTTC.

This sequence joins TRBV29-1 and TRBJ2-5; D is perhaps TRBD2 (5 bases). Germline CDR1 reads SQVTM; CDR2 reads ANQGSEA. The length of the CDR3 is 12 residues. Trimming removed 7 bases at V and 1 base at J, with 10 bases between. CDR3 coding DNA: TGCAGCGCACGGGGTACCCAAGAGACCCAGTACTTC. Amino acid sequence: CSARGTQETQYF.

This clonotype occurred a few times. V is TRBV11-2 and J is TRBJ1-1; TRBD1 matches 9 bases. Trimming removed 4 bases from V and 5 bases from J; junction bases left unmatched: 8. This CDR3 has 15 residues. CDR1 is SGHAT and CDR2 is FQNNGV in the germline V gene. CDR3 DNA sequence: TGTGCCAGCAGCTCCAGGGGACAGGGTAGGACTGAAGCTTTCTTT. Protein product: CASSSRGQGRTEAFF.

This clonotype was seen only a few times. The chain's CDR3 is CAISGGISYEQYV. Written as DNA, the CDR3 is TGTGCCATCAGCGGGGGGATCTCCTACGAGCAGTACGTC. V gene TRBV28 combines with J gene TRBJ2-7, with TRBD2 matching over 9 bases. This CDR3 is built from 13 residues. V shed 10 bases and J 0 bases; nucleotides not matched to a gene: 4. Germline lookup yields CDR1 MDHEN and CDR2 SYDVKM.

A few counts support this clonotype. V usage is TRBV7-2 and J usage is TRBJ2-7; possibly TRBD1 or TRBD2 for D (5 bases each). The CDR3 has 13 residues. V shed 5 bases and J shed 3 bases, with 11 bases lying between them. Germline V gene lookup returns CDR1 SGHTA and CDR2 FQGNSA. The CDR3 sequence is CASSRDGIYEQYF. The CDR3 bases are TGTGCCAGCAGCCGGGACGGAATCTACGAGCAGTACTTC.

V and J are TRBV5-4 and TRBJ1-6; D ambiguous. V was trimmed by 4 bases and J by 7 bases, leaving 9 bases between them. The CDR3 has 13 amino acids. Germline lookup yields CDR1 SGHNT and CDR2 YYREEE (reference sequence). CDR3 in amino acids: CASSGDGNSPLHF. DNA of the CDR3: TGTGCCAGCAGCGGAGACGGGAATTCACCCCTCCACTTT.

This clonotype was counted only a few times. The J gene is TRBJ2-3, the V gene TRBV7-6; no reliable D call. The CDR3 extends over 14 amino acids. From germline, CDR1 is SGHVS and CDR2 FNYEAQ. V lost 0 bases and J lost 9, with 13 bases in between. The CDR3 is CASSLAGPPETQYF. The CDR3, as DNA: TGTGCCAGCAGCTTAGCAGGGCCTCCTGAAACGCAGTATTTT.

There are many counts of this clonotype. The CDR3, as DNA: TGTGCCAGCAGCGTTCGACAGGGGGATAATGCAGATACGCAGTATTTT. Translating gives CASSVRQGDNADTQYF. The chain uses TRBV9 and TRBJ2-3, with 9 nucleotides matching TRBD1. The CDR3 sequence is 16 residues long. J was trimmed by 4 bases and V by 2 bases; bases with no gene match: 8. Per germline, CDR1 SGDLS and CDR2 YYNGEE.

The rearrangement joins TRBV7-9 to TRBJ2-4; D is possibly TRBD2 (5 bases). This CDR3 spans 16 amino acids. CDR1 and CDR2 from the germline V gene are SEHNR and FQNEAQ (reference sequence). Trimming took off 2 bases at V and 0 bases at J, with 11 bases between the two ends. Written as DNA, the CDR3 is TGTGCCAGCAGCTTATCAGAGGGATTAGCCAAAAACATTCAGTACTTC. As protein: CASSLSEGLAKNIQYF.

The chain recombines TRBV4-2 with TRBJ1-4, with a possible D match to TRBD1 (5 bases). The V gene's germline CDR1 is LGHNA and CDR2 YNFKEQ. The CDR3 runs 16 residues. The germline V and J ends were trimmed by 0 bases and 8 bases, with 16 bases remaining between them. Here the CDR3 DNA reads TGTGCCAGCAGCCAAGATGGGAACTGGCAGGGAGAAAAACTGTTTTTT. Its translation is CASSQDGNWQGEKLFF.

There are a few counts of this clonotype. The J gene is TRBJ1-4, the V gene TRBV27; D unresolved. Germline CDR1 is MNHEY and CDR2 is SMNVEV (reference sequence). CDR3 length equals 13 residues. Trimming shortened V by 6 bases and J by 8 bases, and 13 bases separated the two germline ends. CDR3 sequence: CASRTGSGEKLFF. In DNA form, the CDR3 reads TGTGCCAGCAGAACGGGGTCAGGCGAAAAACTGTTTTTT.

This clonotype was recorded a few times. V gene TRBV6-2 or TRBV6-3 combines with J gene TRBJ2-7; no clear D. The CDR3 has 14 residues. The germline gives CDR1 MNHEY, CDR2 SVGEGT. V lost 2 bases and J lost 4, with 12 bases in between. CDR3 DNA: TGTGCCAGCAGTTACGAATCAGGCCTTTACGAGCAGTACTTC. Encoded protein: CASSYESGLYEQYF.

This clonotype occurred a few times. The chain uses TRBV4-1 and TRBJ2-3; 7 bases map to TRBD2. Losses at the gene ends were 0 bases for V and 9 bases for J; bases not matched to a gene: 6. From germline, CDR1 is MGHRA and CDR2 YSYEKL. CDR3 size: 14 residues. The DNA of the CDR3 is TGCGCCAGCAGCCAAGAAGACAGCGGGGTGACGCAGTATTTT. Translating it yields CASSQEDSGVTQYF.

This clonotype has just a few counts. The chain combines TRBV3-1 with TRBJ2-5, with D perhaps matching TRBD1 (6 bases). Trimming cost V 4 bases and J 4 bases, with 19 bases left between them. The CDR3 length is 16 residues. Germline CDR1 LGHDT, CDR2 YNNKEL (reference sequence). CDR3: CASSPGLGAGGETQYF. CDR3 in DNA: TGTGCCAGCAGCCCAGGCCTGGGGGCCGGTGGAGAGACCCAGTACTTC.

This clonotype was observed a handful of times. V is TRBV5-1 and J is TRBJ2-7; D gene ambiguous. CDR3 length: 14 residues. In germline, CDR1 is SGHRS, CDR2 YFSETQ. Trimming took off 1 base at V and 2 bases at J, with 10 bases between the two ends. The CDR3 DNA sequence: TGCGCCAGCAGCTTGCCCGGGTCTACCTACGAGCAGTACTTC. It specifies CASSLPGSTYEQYF.

About this clonotype itself: The junction does not match germline at one end; this may be a read error. This sequence joins TRBV20-1 and TRBJ1-1; unclear D gene. CDR1 DFQATT and CDR2 SNEGSKA come from the germline V gene (reference sequence). The CDR3 has 14 amino acids. The CDR3 loop is CSARVLGPIDEAIF. The CDR3, as DNA: TGCAGTGCTAGAGTTCTGGGCCCAATTGATGAAGCTATCTTT.

The J gene is TRBJ1-1, the V gene TRBV7-9; D remains unclear. Trimming stripped 7 bases from V and 2 bases from J, with 14 bases between. The CDR3 is 14 amino acids. Germline V CDR1 and CDR2: SEHNR, FQNEAQ (reference sequence). CDR3 amino acids: CASTQAPFNTEAFF. The CDR3 region has the DNA TGTGCCAGCACCCAGGCCCCGTTTAACACTGAAGCTTTCTTT. The full variable domain, in which reference TRBV7-9 and TRBJ1-1 provide the parts outside the CDR3, is DTGVSQNPRHKITKRGQNVTFRCDPISEHNRLYWYRQTLGQGPEFLTYFQNEAQLEKSRLLSDRFSAERPKGSFSTLEIQRTEQGDSAMYLCASTQAPFNTEAFFGQGTRLTVV.

The rearrangement joins TRBV6-4 to TRBJ2-5, with 14 bases aligning to TRBD2. This CDR3 is built from 15 residues. J was trimmed by 1 base and V by 8 bases; bases with no gene match: 3. Germline loops: CDR1 MRHNA, CDR2 SNTAGT. As DNA, the CDR3 is TGTGCCAGCGCCGGGACTAGCGGGGGCCAAGAGACCCAGTACTTC. It translates to CASAGTSGGQETQYF.

The rearrangement uses TRBV20-1 and TRBJ2-3; 15 nucleotides agree with TRBD2. The CDR3 loop spans 18 amino acids. The V gene's germline CDR1 is DFQATT and CDR2 SNEGSKA (reference sequence). V shed 6 bases, J shed 4 bases, and the junction held 14 bases outside the gene matches. The CDR3 is CSATGLAGGLYLADTQYF. The CDR3 bases are TGCAGTGCAACTGGACTAGCGGGGGGGCTTTACTTGGCAGATACGCAGTATTTT.

The chain has TRBV19 and TRBJ2-1; TRBD2 is a possible D gene (5 bases). Trimming removed 2 bases at V and 10 bases at J, with 12 bases between. The CDR3 loop spans 13 amino acids. CDR1 LNHDA and CDR2 SQIVND come from the germline V gene (reference sequence). CDR3: CASSIREGTEQFF. As DNA, the CDR3 is TGTGCCAGTAGTATACGGGAAGGCACGGAGCAGTTCTTC.

This chain links TRBV12-5 with TRBJ2-5; TRBD1 matches at 8 bases. Germline CDR1 and CDR2: LGHNT and FRNRAP. The CDR3 totals 14 residues. After removal of 3 bases from V and 2 bases from J, the junction contained 2 bases not matched to a gene. The CDR3 nucleotides read TGTGCTAGTGGTTTCAGGACAGGGCAAGAGACCCAGTACTTC. Translating it yields CASGFRTGQETQYF. The whole variable domain, remainder taken from reference TRBV12-5 and TRBJ2-5, is DARVTQTPRHKVTEMGQEVTMRCQPILGHNTVFWYRQTMMQGLELLAYFRNRAPLDDSGMPKDRFSAEMPDATLATLKIQPSEPRDSAVYFCASGFRTGQETQYFGPGTRLLVL.